Below are 3 T cell receptor beta chains sequenced from a single sample in a study of blood T cells in healthy people across ages. PCR was performed a second time for roughly 7 to 11 cycles using a sample-barcoded 5' primer and a J-beta primer mix. Using its own MiXCR run on the 5' RACE reads, TCRdb lists one record per CDR3 protein. The repertoire consists of hundreds of thousands of distinct CDR3 sequences, with 50% to 65% occurring once and the leading ten covering about two fifths. Sequencing used blood. These receptors came from an older man in good health.

V gene TRBV7-9 combines with J gene TRBJ1-1, with TRBD1 as a possible D gene (5 bases). The V gene's germline CDR1 is SEHNR and CDR2 FQNEAQ (reference sequence). V lost 1 base, J lost 0 bases, and 9 bases lay in between. This CDR3 spans 15 amino acids. CDR3 protein: CASSLGPRVNTEAFF. CDR3 in DNA: TGTGCCAGCAGCTTAGGTCCCAGGGTGAACACTGAAGCTTTCTTT.

This clonotype was counted once. A much larger clone lies one base from this, so it may be a read error. V and J are TRBV20-1 and TRBJ2-7, with 11 bases fitting TRBD2. The CDR3 is 16 amino acids. The germline CDR1 and CDR2 sequences are DFQATT and SNEGSKA (reference sequence). The CDR3 nucleotides are TGCGGTGCTAGGATGACGGGACTAGCGGAGGGTATGAAGCAGTACTTC. This sequence encodes CGARMTGLAEGMKQYF.

V usage is TRBV11-2 and J usage is TRBJ2-3; D ambiguous. The CDR3 extends over 15 amino acids. Trimming removed 0 bases from V and 4 bases from J, with 11 bases in between. From germline, CDR1 is SGHAT and CDR2 FQNNGV. Written as DNA, the CDR3 is TGTGCCAGCAGCTTAGATAGGGTAATGTCAGATACGCAGTATTTT. It codes for CASSLDRVMSDTQYF. Using reference TRBV11-2 and TRBJ2-3 for the parts outside the CDR3, the full variable domain is EAGVAQSPRYKIIEKRQSVAFWCNPISGHATLYWYQQILGQGPKLLIQFQNNGVVDDSQLPKDRFSAERLKGVDSTLKIQPAKLEDSAVYLCASSLDRVMSDTQYFGPGTRLTVL.